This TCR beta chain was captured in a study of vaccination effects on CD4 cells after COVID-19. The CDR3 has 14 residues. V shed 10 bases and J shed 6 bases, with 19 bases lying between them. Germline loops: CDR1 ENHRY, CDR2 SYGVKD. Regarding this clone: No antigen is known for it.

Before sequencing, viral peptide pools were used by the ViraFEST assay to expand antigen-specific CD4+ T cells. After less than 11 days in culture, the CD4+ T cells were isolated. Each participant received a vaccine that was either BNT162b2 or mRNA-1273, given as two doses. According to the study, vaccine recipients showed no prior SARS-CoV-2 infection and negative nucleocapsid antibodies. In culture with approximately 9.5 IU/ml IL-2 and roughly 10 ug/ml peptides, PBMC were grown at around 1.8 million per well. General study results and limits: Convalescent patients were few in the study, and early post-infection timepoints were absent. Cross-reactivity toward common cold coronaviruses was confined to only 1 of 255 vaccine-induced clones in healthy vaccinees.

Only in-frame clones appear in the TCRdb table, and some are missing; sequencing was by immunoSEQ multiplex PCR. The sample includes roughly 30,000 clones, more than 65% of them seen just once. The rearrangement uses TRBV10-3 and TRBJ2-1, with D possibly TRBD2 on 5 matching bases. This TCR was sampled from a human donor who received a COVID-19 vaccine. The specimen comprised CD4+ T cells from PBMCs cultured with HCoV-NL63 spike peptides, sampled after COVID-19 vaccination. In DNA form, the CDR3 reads TGTGCCACGAGGCAGCCACTAGGCATCAATGAGCAGTTCTTC. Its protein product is CATRQPLGINEQFF.